The present T cell receptor (beta chain) was sequenced within a study of T-cell memory formation after mild COVID-19. On this clonotype: Its antigen is unidentified.

The trim removed 4 bases at V and 2 bases at J, leaving 9 bases unmatched. Germline V gene sequence: CDR1 SGHKS, CDR2 YYEKEE (reference sequence). The CDR3 is made up of 15 amino acids. From the 5' RACE reads, TCRdb called clonotypes with MiXCR, one entry per CDR3 protein. The table has around 200,000 distinct CDR3 sequences, over 9% seen once; the top ten hold 3.5% to 4%. General study findings and limits: CD4+ contracting clones lay mainly in CM and EM, CD8+ ones in EMRA.

The chain has TRBV5-5 and TRBJ2-7; TRBD1 aligns across 7 bases. The receptor was derived from a man aged 18 to 29 who had mild COVID-19 (a few samples of this study predate the infection). Cell type and time point are not known. Material: PBMCs or a T cell subset sorted from them (not recorded which). CDR3 coding DNA: TGTGCCAGCAGCCTACCCGGGACAGAGACCTACGAGCAGTACTTC. This translates into CASSLPGTETYEQYF.